This paragraph covers one T cell receptor (beta chain) sequence. Its antigen remains unknown. TCRdb reanalysed the reads using MiXCR and keeps one entry per CDR3 protein. The sample contains approximately 89,000 distinct CDR3 sequences, roughly a quarter of which appear only once. CDR3 size: 14 residues. Germline lookup yields CDR1 SGHTA and CDR2 FQGTGA. The V end was cut by 4 bases, the J end by 1 base, with 10 bases between. This entry is derived from a study of T cell repertoires in cytomegalovirus infection. Regarding the study as a whole: Individuals carrying CMV plus the relevant HLA were identified by cumulative frequency of public TCR beta families.

This sequence was found in a human donor in good health (CMV status not recorded). Some clones in this sample may be carry-over from other donors' samples. The rearrangement joins TRBV7-3 to TRBJ1-1; tentative D call: TRBD1 (5 bases). Source: CD8+ T cells from cultured PBMCs, taken from culture after CMV antigen stimulation. CDR3 amino acids: CASSSRGGNTEAFF. As DNA, the CDR3 is TGTGCCAGCAGCTCGCGGGGGGGGAACACTGAAGCTTTCTTT.